This T cell receptor (beta chain) was identified in a study of cytomegalovirus exposure and HLA in healthy donors. Study-level results: Most CMV-associated TCR beta chains were later found to appear HLA-restricted. Researchers counted 180 or so TCR beta chains as cytomegalovirus-associated. Immune exposure data for these donors was limited to CMV serostatus.

V was cut by 7 bases and J by 6 bases, with 12 bases left in between. The germline CDR1 and CDR2 sequences are LNHDA and SQIVND (reference sequence). The CDR3 runs 12 residues. This clone was seen more than once but under ten times. Its matching antigen is unknown. The primer mix had 60 Vbeta and 13 Jbeta primers. The method was immunoSEQ multiplex PCR; TCRdb's version includes in-frame clones alone and lacks a portion of them. This repertoire shows roughly 190,000 clones, roughly 10% found once; its top ten account for over 1%. This sequence originates from a woman aged 25 to 39 in good health and CMV-seropositive. The chain recombines TRBV19 with TRBJ1-1; maybe TRBD1 (5 bases). The sample was PBMCs. CDR3 bases: TGTGCCAGTAATGGGCAGGGTTCTGAAGCTTTCTTT. Protein sequence: CASNGQGSEAFF.